The 7 T cell receptor beta chains reported below all come from one sample, sequenced in a study of cytomegalovirus exposure and HLA in healthy donors (dated 2017 in TCRdb). Library generation was performed with the immunoSEQ multiplex PCR assay. The multiplex PCR relied on a mix of 60 forward primers for TCR Vbeta segments and 13 reverse primers for TCR Jbeta segments. The clones in this table, taken by TCRdb from immuneACCESS, are in-frame only. Not every clone is retained; where verified, under half of the shortfall comes from an unresolved V gene, and the cause of the rest is unknown. The data table for this sample lists under 40,000 clones. Together, the top ten hold around 3.5% of the sample. Sequencing was carried out using PBMCs. Receptor source: a woman aged 40 to 50 in good health and CMV-seropositive.

Comment on this clone: The sample has other DNA sequences that encode this CDR3 too. The J gene is TRBJ1-2, the V gene TRBV5-1; D unresolved. CDR1 SGHRS and CDR2 YFSETQ come from the germline V gene. V lost 3 bases, J lost 4 bases, and 22 bases lay in between. The CDR3 contains 17 residues. Here the CDR3 reads CASSSASGARLLYGYTF. CDR3 DNA: TGCGCCAGCAGCTCCGCCAGCGGTGCAAGGTTACTCTATGGCTACACCTTC.

The CDR3 nucleotides read TGCAGCGTTGAAGGGACCCCGGGCGGGAGGATGAGTGAGCAGTTCTTC. It encodes CSVEGTPGGRMSEQFF. The V call is TRBV29-1, the J call TRBJ2-1; TRBD2 matches 8 bases. Trimming cost V 1 base and J 9 bases; bases outside gene matches: 14. The CDR3 contains 16 residues. CDR1 is SQVTM and CDR2 is ANQGSEA in the germline V gene.

This rearrangement joins TRBV29-1 to TRBJ1-5, with 12 positions matching TRBD1. CDR1 and CDR2 from the germline V gene are SQVTM and ANQGSEA. The CDR3 sequence is 14 residues long. J lost 3 bases, V lost 7 bases, and 4 bases had no gene match. This chain's CDR3 is CSAGDRGHNQPQHF. CDR3 DNA sequence: TGCAGCGCCGGGGACAGGGGGCACAATCAGCCCCAGCATTTT.

Written as DNA, the CDR3 is TGTGCCAGCAGCTCCCCGGGGATAAATACGCAGTATTTT. Protein product: CASSSPGINTQYF. The chain joins TRBV4-2 to TRBJ2-3, with a possible D match to TRBD2 (5 bases). The CDR3 totals 13 residues. The V end lost 5 bases, the J end lost 7 bases, and 13 bases lay between the germline ends. Germline loops: CDR1 LGHNA, CDR2 YNFKEQ.

This chain connects TRBV5-4 to TRBJ2-7; 13 nucleotides agree with TRBD2. V was clipped by 1 base and J by 7 bases; unmatched bases: 8. The CDR3 is 16 residues long. Germline CDR1 reads SGHNT; CDR2 reads YYREEE (reference sequence). CDR3 protein: CASSLRTSGSTGEQYF. CDR3 nucleotide sequence: TGTGCCAGCAGCTTGCGGACTAGCGGGAGTACGGGGGAGCAGTACTTC. The variable domain in full, with the rest retrieved from reference TRBV5-4 and TRBJ2-7, is ETGVTQSPTHLIKTRGQQVTLRCSSQSGHNTVSWYQQALGQGPQFIFQYYREEENGRGNFPPRFSGLQFPNYSSELNVNALELDDSALYLCASSLRTSGSTGEQYFGPGTRLTVT.

V is TRBV30 and J is TRBJ1-2, with TRBD1 as a possible D gene (5 bases). CDR3 size: 14 residues. Trimming took off 0 bases at V and 8 bases at J, with 16 bases between the two ends. CDR1 is GTSNPN and CDR2 is SVGIG in the germline V gene (reference sequence). This CDR3 reads CAWSVPAGLLGYTF. CDR3 bases: TGTGCCTGGAGTGTACCGGCAGGGCTCTTAGGCTACACCTTC.

This chain connects TRBV6-1 to TRBJ2-6; maybe TRBD2 (5 bases). The CDR3 spans 15 residues. CDR1 and CDR2 from the germline V gene are MNHNS and SASEGT. V was trimmed by 8 bases and J by 0 bases, leaving 11 bases between them. CDR3 DNA: TGTGCCAGCTCCCCGGGAAGCTCTGGGGCCAACGTCCTGACTTTC. Translating gives CASSPGSSGANVLTF.